A selection of T cell receptor beta chains follows, all from one sample in a study of T cell repertoires in cytomegalovirus infection. One entry per CDR3 protein results from TCRdb running MiXCR on the reads. The table has fewer than 200,000 distinct CDR3 sequences, roughly a fifth seen once. Material: PBMCs. The receptors here all came from a human donor in good health (CMV status not recorded). Some clones in this sample may be carry-over from other donors' samples. Each CDR3 is given with its conserved first and last residue. D genes are given only for firm matches. Expanded clones get a size class; other rows say once, few or many, or leave the size out.

j_call clone_size d_call v_call cdr3_nt cdr3_aa
TRBJ2-1 NA TRBD2 TRBV20-1 TGCAGTGCTGATCCGGGACTAGCGGAGGGGGAGCAGTTCTTC CSADPGLAEGEQFF
TRBJ2-7 NA TRBD1 TRBV7-9 TGTGCCAGCAGCTTAGCGAACAGGGGCGAGCAGTACTTC CASSLANRGEQYF
TRBJ2-1 NA NA TRBV11-2 TGTGCCAGCAGAAATTTCGATGAGCAGTTCTTC CASRNFDEQFF
TRBJ2-7 NA NA TRBV5-1 TGCGCCAGCAGCTTGGAGTCGGGTGCCTCCTACGAGCAGTACTTC CASSLESGASYEQYF
TRBJ1-1 few NA TRBV6-6 TGTGCCAGCAGTTACCCCAAAAGGGTGGGCAGGGGGAACACTGAAGCTTTCTTT CASSYPKRVGRGNTEAFF
TRBJ2-1 NA NA TRBV5-5 TGTGCCAGCAGCTTGGGAGGGAGGAGCTCCTACAATGAGCAGTTCTTC CASSLGGRSSYNEQFF
TRBJ1-2 NA NA TRBV15 TGTGCCACCAGCAGAGAGCGGGGCGGGCTCTATGGCTACACCTTC CATSRERGGLYGYTF
TRBJ2-2 few NA TRBV6-1 TGTGCCAGCAGTCCCGGGACCTCAATCACCGGGGAGCTGTTTTTT CASSPGTSITGELFF
TRBJ2-3 many NA TRBV6-1 TGTGCCAGCAGTCTAAGGGGTGGCGTGGGAGATACGCAGTATTTT CASSLRGGVGDTQYF
TRBJ2-7 few TRBD2 TRBV29-1 TGCAGCGTTGAACCTAGCGGGAGAGTGGGCGAGCAGTACTTC CSVEPSGRVGEQYF
TRBJ1-2 NA NA TRBV12-3/TRBV12-4 TGTGCCAGCCAGACTAACTATGGCTACACCTTC CASQTNYGYTF
TRBJ2-4 few NA TRBV20-1 TGCAGTGCGGGGAAGGGAAACATTCAGTACTTC CSAGKGNIQYF
TRBJ2-7 NA TRBD1 TRBV3-1 TGTGCCAGCGCCGGGGACAGGGGCTACGAGCAGTACTTC CASAGDRGYEQYF
TRBJ1-2 many NA TRBV11-2 TGTGCCAGCAGCTTAGATTTAGGCAGCAACTATGGCTACACCTTC CASSLDLGSNYGYTF
TRBJ1-2 NA TRBD1 TRBV9 TGTGCCAGCAGCCCGAGGGGGCGGGAGGGCTACACCTTC CASSPRGREGYTF
TRBJ2-1 few TRBD2 TRBV11-3 TGTGCCAGCAGACCCCGGACTAGCGGTTACAATGAGCAGTTCTTC CASRPRTSGYNEQFF
TRBJ2-7 many TRBD1 TRBV5-1 TGCGCCAGCAGCCCAGGGACAGTACCTTCCTACGAGCAGTACTTC CASSPGTVPSYEQYF
TRBJ2-5 many NA TRBV7-2 TGTGCCAGCAGCATGGGACGAGGGGTCACCCAAGGGACCCAGTACTTC CASSMGRGVTQGTQYF
TRBJ2-5 few TRBD1 TRBV6-2/TRBV6-3 TGTGCCAGCAGTCTACCTGGGACAGGTTTACAAGAGACCCAGTACTTC CASSLPGTGLQETQYF
TRBJ1-6 many NA TRBV6-1 TGTGCCAGCAGTGAAAGTACAGGGACGTATAATTCACCCCTCCACTTT CASSESTGTYNSPLHF
TRBJ2-2 many TRBD2 TRBV7-2 TGTGCCAGCAGCCCACACCCCGCCGCCGGGACTAGCGGGAGAGCCGGGGAGCTGTTTTTT CASSPHPAAGTSGRAGELFF
TRBJ2-1 NA TRBD2 TRBV9 TGTGCCAGCAGCGTAGACCCAGCGGGAGGACCATACAATGAGCAGTTCTTC CASSVDPAGGPYNEQFF
TRBJ2-7 NA TRBD2 TRBV5-1 TGCGCCAGCAGCTTGCGGGATAGCGGGATTTCTTCCGAGCAGTACTTC CASSLRDSGISSEQYF
TRBJ2-2 NA TRBD1 TRBV20-1 TGCAGTGCTAATAGACAGGGAAATGCCGGGGAGCTGTTTTTT CSANRQGNAGELFF
TRBJ2-3 NA NA TRBV6-5 TGTGCCAGCAGTTACCGACCGGGACATGGCACAGATACGCAGTATTTT CASSYRPGHGTDTQYF
TRBJ2-5 NA TRBD1 TRBV29-1 TGCAGCGTCCGAGCGGGACAGGGGGTCCAAGAGACCCAGTACTTC CSVRAGQGVQETQYF
TRBJ2-2 few NA TRBV29-1 TGCAGCGTTGCCTGGGGTTCCGGGGAGCTGTTTTTT CSVAWGSGELFF